This TCR beta chain originates from a study of OX40 agonist ivuxolimab in advanced cancers. The length of the CDR3 is 15 residues. Per the germline V gene, CDR1 is KGHSH and CDR2 is LQKENI. The V segment lost 6 bases and the J segment 5 bases; nucleotides outside the gene matches: 5. Repertoires were generated with immunoSEQ multiplex PCR, while TCRdb's copy carries only in-frame clones and drops some. This table holds some 100,000 clones, 90% found once. The source was CD4+ or CD8+ T cells sorted from blood, collected in a trial of the OX40 agonist ivuxolimab. This chain connects TRBV18 to TRBJ2-1; TRBD2 aligns across 12 bases. The receptor comes from an adult with an advanced solid tumor such as melanoma, head and neck, liver or kidney cancer. The CDR3 loop reads CASSLGLAGNNEQFF. The CDR3 nucleotides are TGTGCCAGCTCCCTCGGACTAGCGGGAAACAATGAGCAGTTCTTC.